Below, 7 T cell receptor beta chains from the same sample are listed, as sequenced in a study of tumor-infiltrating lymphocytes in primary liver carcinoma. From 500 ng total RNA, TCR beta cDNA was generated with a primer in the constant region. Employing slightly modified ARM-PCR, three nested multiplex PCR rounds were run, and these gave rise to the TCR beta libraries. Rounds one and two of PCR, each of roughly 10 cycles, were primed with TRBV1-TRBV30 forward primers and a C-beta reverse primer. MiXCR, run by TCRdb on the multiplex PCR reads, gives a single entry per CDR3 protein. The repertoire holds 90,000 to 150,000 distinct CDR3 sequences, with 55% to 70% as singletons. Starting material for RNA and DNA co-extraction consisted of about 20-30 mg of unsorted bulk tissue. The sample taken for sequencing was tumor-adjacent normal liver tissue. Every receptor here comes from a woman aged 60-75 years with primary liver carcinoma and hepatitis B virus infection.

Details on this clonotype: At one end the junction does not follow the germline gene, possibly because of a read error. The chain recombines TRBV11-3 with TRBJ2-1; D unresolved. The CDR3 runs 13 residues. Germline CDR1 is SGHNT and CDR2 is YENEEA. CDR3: CANSPPVSNEHFF. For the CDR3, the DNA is TGTGCCAACAGCCCTCCAGTCTCCAATGAGCACTTCTTC.

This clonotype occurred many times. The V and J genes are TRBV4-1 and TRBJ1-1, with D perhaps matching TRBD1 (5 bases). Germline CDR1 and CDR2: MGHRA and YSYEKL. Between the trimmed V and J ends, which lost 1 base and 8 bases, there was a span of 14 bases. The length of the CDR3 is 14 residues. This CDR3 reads CASSQVSGLQEAFF. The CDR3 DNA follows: TGCGCCAGCAGCCAAGTTTCGGGGCTCCAGGAAGCTTTCTTT.

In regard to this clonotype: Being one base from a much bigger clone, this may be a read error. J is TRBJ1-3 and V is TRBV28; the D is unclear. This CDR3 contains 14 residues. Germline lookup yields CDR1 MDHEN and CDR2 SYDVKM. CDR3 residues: CAGSLFGTGNTIYF. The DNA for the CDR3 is TGTGCCGGCAGTTTATTCGGCACGGGAAACACCATATATTTT.

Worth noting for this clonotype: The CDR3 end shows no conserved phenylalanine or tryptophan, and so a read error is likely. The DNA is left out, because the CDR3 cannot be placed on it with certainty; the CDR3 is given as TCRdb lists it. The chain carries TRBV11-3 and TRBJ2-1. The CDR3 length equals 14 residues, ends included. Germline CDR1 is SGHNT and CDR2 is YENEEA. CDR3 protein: CTSSPGSSYNEQLL.

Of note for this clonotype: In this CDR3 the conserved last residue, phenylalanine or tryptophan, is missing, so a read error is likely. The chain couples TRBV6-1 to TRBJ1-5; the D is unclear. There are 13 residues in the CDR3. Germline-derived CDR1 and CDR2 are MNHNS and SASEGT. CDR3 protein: CVSTFDFYQPQHL. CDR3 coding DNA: TGTGTCAGCACGTTCGACTTTTATCAGCCCCAGCATCTT.

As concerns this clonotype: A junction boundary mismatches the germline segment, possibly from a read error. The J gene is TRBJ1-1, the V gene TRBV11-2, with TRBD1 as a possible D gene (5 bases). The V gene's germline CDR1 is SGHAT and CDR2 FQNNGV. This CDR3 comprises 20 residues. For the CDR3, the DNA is TGTGCCAACAGCCCATATCAGCACGGACACCCTCGCATTTGGGGCTATGAAGCTTTCTTT. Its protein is CANSPYQHGHPRIWGYEAFF.

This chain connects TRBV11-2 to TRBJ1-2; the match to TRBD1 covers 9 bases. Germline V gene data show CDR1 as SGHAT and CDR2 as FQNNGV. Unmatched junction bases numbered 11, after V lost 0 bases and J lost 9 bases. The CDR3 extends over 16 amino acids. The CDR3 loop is CASSLDAQGAVRSYTF. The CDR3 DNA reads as TGTGCCAGCAGCTTAGACGCACAGGGGGCGGTGAGGAGCTACACCTTC.